This T cell receptor (beta chain) was sequenced for a study of graft-versus-host responses after intestinal transplantation. Study summary: All recipients were given anti-thymocyte globulin induction, and tacrolimus and steroids were then administered for approximately 3 years.

Study-level findings and limits: Some patients had graft-donor T cell macrochimerism, and their allografts showed high graft-versus-host to host-versus-graft clonal ratios.

About 200,000 CFSE-labeled responder cells were plated with about 200,000 irradiated, violet-dye-labeled stimulator cells. This CDR3 region has 15 residues. V dropped 1 base and J dropped 2 bases, with 11 bases sitting between them. The germline V gene has CDR1 SGHAT and CDR2 FQNNGV. Using immunoSEQ multiplex PCR, the repertoire was profiled, and TCRdb retains in-frame clones only, with some absent. The sample shows 20,000 to 25,000 clones, 35% to 50% of them seen only once. The genes are TRBV11-2 and TRBJ1-2; D may be TRBD1 (5 bases). This TCR derives from a human patient who received an intestinal transplant. This specimen was alloreactive CD8+ T cells from a mixed lymphocyte reaction culture, taken before intestinal transplant. Subset in this sample: CFSE-low proliferating T cells sorted from approximately six-day pre-transplant mixed lymphocyte reaction (GvH or HvG direction). The CDR3 spells CASSLGPGPNYGYTF. The DNA for the CDR3 is TGTGCCAGCAGCTTAGGGCCGGGACCAAACTATGGCTACACCTTC.